The 24 T cell receptor beta chains below were found in one sample sequenced in a study of long-term antiretroviral therapy in people with HIV. Runs used v3.0 of the immunoSEQ assay and were done at survey level. Profiled with immunoSEQ multiplex PCR; TCRdb holds only in-frame clones, not every one. The sample yields 15,000 to 20,000 clones, roughly four fifths seen once. This specimen was unsorted PBMCs, taken 2.2 years after starting antiretroviral therapy. The receptors originated from a man in his forties or fifties with HIV.

V usage is TRBV19 and J usage is TRBJ2-7; tentatively, D is TRBD1 or TRBD2 (5 bases each). The CDR3 sequence is 14 residues long. Germline V gives CDR1 LNHDA, CDR2 SQIVND (reference sequence). The ends were cut back, 4 bases at V and 3 bases at J, with 13 bases in the middle. The CDR3 here is CASSTGTAGYEQYF. As DNA, the CDR3 is TGTGCCAGTAGTACCGGGACGGCCGGCTACGAGCAGTACTTC.

The chain couples TRBV18 to TRBJ2-5; 9 bases fit TRBD2. The CDR3 sequence is 16 residues long. Germline trimming cut 0 bases from V and 5 bases from J; bases unmatched to any gene: 7. Germline V gene lookup returns CDR1 KGHSH and CDR2 LQKENI. Here the CDR3 reads CASSPPYLAGGETQYF. As DNA, the CDR3 is TGTGCCAGCTCACCACCGTACCTGGCGGGAGGGGAGACCCAGTACTTC.

The V call is TRBV4-1, the J call TRBJ2-1; 8 nucleotides align to TRBD2. The germline CDR1 and CDR2 sequences are MGHRA and YSYEKL. The CDR3 spans 17 residues. The V segment lost 0 bases and the J segment 4 bases; nucleotides outside the gene matches: 8. CDR3 region: CASSQDPYSGAYNEQFF. CDR3 coding DNA: TGCGCCAGCAGCCAAGACCCCTATAGCGGGGCATACAATGAGCAGTTCTTC.

The chain employs TRBV2 and TRBJ1-2, with D tentatively TRBD1 (5 bases). The CDR3 has 14 amino acids. Trimming stripped 6 bases from V and 6 bases from J, with 17 bases between. Germline CDR1 and CDR2: SNHLY and FYNNEI. CDR3 sequence reads: CASSPRGTRDGYTF. CDR3 bases: TGTGCCAGCAGCCCTCGGGGCACAAGGGATGGCTACACCTTC.

This clone was recorded a few times. The chain employs TRBV7-9 and TRBJ1-6; possibly TRBD1 for D (5 bases). Trimming took 8 bases from V and 8 from J, leaving 16 bases between them. Germline values: CDR1 SEHNR, CDR2 FQNEAQ (reference sequence). The CDR3 is made up of 14 amino acids. The chain's CDR3 is CASATGPGYSPLHF. In DNA form, the CDR3 reads TGTGCCAGCGCTACCGGGCCAGGGTATTCACCCCTCCACTTT.

The chain employs TRBV6-1 and TRBJ2-3, with D possibly matching TRBD2 (5 bases). The CDR3 has 14 amino acids. The germline CDR1 and CDR2 sequences are MNHNS and SASEGT. Trimming left V 8 bases short and J 2 bases short, with 14 bases between. The chain's CDR3 is CASRDGSATDTQYF. CDR3 bases: TGTGCCAGCCGAGATGGGAGCGCCACAGATACGCAGTATTTT.

V gene TRBV6-1 combines with J gene TRBJ2-7; tentatively, D is TRBD1 (6 bases). The V and J ends lost 6 bases and 2 bases respectively, with 11 bases between them. This CDR3 is 13 amino acids long. Germline V lookup: CDR1 MNHNS, CDR2 SASEGT. In DNA, the CDR3 is TGTGCCAGCAGGTCTCAGGGGACCTACGAGCAGTACTTC. The encoded protein is CASRSQGTYEQYF.

The V gene is TRBV11-2, the J gene TRBJ2-3, with 8 nucleotides matching TRBD2. CDR3 size: 19 residues. V gave up 0 bases and J gave up 0 bases; unmatched junction bases: 11. Germline CDR1 is SGHAT and CDR2 is FQNNGV. The CDR3 coding sequence is TGTGCCAGCAGCTTAGATTCAAGCGGGGGAGTTCGTAGCACAGATACGCAGTATTTT. Protein sequence: CASSLDSSGGVRSTDTQYF.

The chain is built from TRBV18 and TRBJ2-7; D remains unclear. V lost 4 bases and J 2 bases, leaving 9 bases between the germline ends. CDR3 length: 13 amino acids. Germline lookup yields CDR1 KGHSH and CDR2 LQKENI. CDR3: CASSRTGPYEQYF. CDR3 DNA: TGTGCCAGCTCACGGACCGGACCCTACGAGCAGTACTTC.

The chain recombines TRBV10-3 with TRBJ2-7, with D perhaps assigned TRBD1 or TRBD2 (5 bases each). Germline CDR1 is ENHRY and CDR2 is SYGVKD. The CDR3 extends over 15 amino acids. V dropped 6 bases and J dropped 6 bases, with 21 bases sitting between them. The CDR3 nucleotides are TGTGCCATCAGGACCTCCGGGACGGATACCGCCGAGCAGTACTTC. It is translated as CAIRTSGTDTAEQYF.

The V and J genes are TRBV7-8 and TRBJ2-3, with TRBD2 identical over 8 bases. CDR1 SGHVS and CDR2 FQNEAQ come from the germline V gene. The V segment lost 3 bases and the J segment 5 bases; nucleotides outside the gene matches: 13. The CDR3 loop spans 17 amino acids. CDR3: CASSLVLAGLFRDTQYF. In DNA, the CDR3 is TGTGCCAGCAGCTTGGTGTTAGCGGGACTTTTTAGAGATACGCAGTATTTT.

This clone was picked up a small number of times. The chain carries TRBV18 and TRBJ2-7; 7 bases map to TRBD1. The CDR3 runs to 13 residues. CDR1 is KGHSH and CDR2 is LQKENI in the germline V gene. V was pared by 3 bases and J by 6 bases, with 5 bases of the junction left unmatched. CDR3 nucleotide sequence: TGTGCCAGCTCACCTCCGGGACAGCTCGAGCAGTACTTC. This encodes CASSPPGQLEQYF.

The V call is TRBV6-4, the J call TRBJ2-5; no definite D call. The germline gives CDR1 MRHNA, CDR2 SNTAGT. V was shortened by 11 bases and J by 4 bases, with 11 bases between the two germline ends. The CDR3 runs 11 residues. CDR3 loop: CARERRETQYF. CDR3 DNA sequence: TGTGCCCGCGAGAGGCGAGAGACCCAGTACTTC.

The rearrangement joins TRBV28 to TRBJ1-3, with D uncertain. Trimming left V 3 bases short and J 2 bases short, with 11 bases between. The CDR3 consists of 15 residues. Germline V CDR1 and CDR2: MDHEN, SYDVKM. DNA of the CDR3: TGTGCCAGCAGTTTTTCCCCGATCACTGGAAACACCATATATTTT. It yields the protein CASSFSPITGNTIYF.

The chain employs TRBV28 and TRBJ2-7; D is possibly TRBD1 (6 bases). This CDR3 contains 15 residues. V shed 5 bases and J shed 0 bases, with 14 bases lying between them. CDR1 is MDHEN, CDR2 SYDVKM, per germline. Here the CDR3 DNA reads TGTGCCAGCAGTAGGGGGTTTTTGGGCTCCTACGAGCAGTACTTC. It yields the protein CASSRGFLGSYEQYF.

V and J are TRBV5-1 and TRBJ2-1, with 11 bases matching TRBD2. The CDR3 is 15 amino acids. Germline trimming cut 7 bases from V and 8 bases from J; bases unmatched to any gene: 11. Germline assignment: CDR1 SGHRS and CDR2 YFSETQ. CDR3 sequence: CASVRLAGIVDEQFF. The CDR3 DNA reads TGCGCCAGCGTAAGACTAGCGGGAATCGTCGATGAGCAGTTCTTC. The full variable domain, completed using reference TRBV5-1 and TRBJ2-1, is KAGVTQTPRYLIKTRGQQVTLSCSPISGHRSVSWYQQTPGQGLQFLFEYFSETQRNKGNFPGRFSGRQFSNSRSEMNVSTLELGDSALYLCASVRLAGIVDEQFFGPGTRLTVL.

The chain employs TRBV28 and TRBJ1-2, with D possibly TRBD1 on 5 matching bases. Trimming cost V 6 bases and J 8 bases, with 16 bases left between them. The CDR3 is 13 amino acids. Germline CDR1 and CDR2: MDHEN and SYDVKM. The CDR3 sequence is CASRPAGARGYTF. DNA for the CDR3: TGTGCCAGCAGACCCGCCGGGGCGCGAGGCTACACCTTC.

This chain uses TRBV18 with TRBJ2-1, with D perhaps matching TRBD1 or TRBD2 (5 bases each). Germline CDR1 is KGHSH and CDR2 is LQKENI. The CDR3 spans 14 residues. V lost 5 bases to trimming and J lost 6 bases, with 14 bases between them. The CDR3 sequence: CASSRDLPGNEQFF. In DNA, the CDR3 is TGTGCCAGCTCAAGGGACCTACCGGGCAATGAGCAGTTCTTC. The full variable domain, rest sourced from reference TRBV18 and TRBJ2-1, is NAGVMQNPRHLVRRRGQEARLRCSPMKGHSHVYWYRQLPEEGLKFMVYLQKENIIDESGMPKERFSAEFPKEGPSILRIQQVVRGDSAAYFCASSRDLPGNEQFFGPGTRLTVL.

This clone was detected only a few times. V is TRBV6-6 and J is TRBJ2-7, with a possible D match to TRBD1 (6 bases). The CDR3 totals 13 residues. V lost 5 bases to trimming and J lost 3 bases, with 11 bases between them. Germline-derived CDR1 and CDR2 are MNHNY and SVGAGI (reference sequence). The CDR3 is CASSPTTGYEQYF. CDR3 sequence (DNA): TGTGCCAGCAGTCCTACGACAGGCTACGAGCAGTACTTC.

This chain uses TRBV5-8 with TRBJ2-3, with no clear D. This CDR3 has 12 residues. Germline V gives CDR1 SGHTS, CDR2 YDEGEE. V lost 2 bases, J lost 7 bases, and 8 bases lay in between. The CDR3 sequence is CASSFVENTQYF. CDR3 DNA sequence: TGTGCCAGCAGCTTTGTGGAAAATACGCAGTATTTT.

The V gene is TRBV6-6, the J gene TRBJ2-7; TRBD1 aligns across 10 bases. Per germline, CDR1 MNHNY and CDR2 SVGAGI (reference sequence). V shed 6 bases, J shed 5 bases, and the junction held 10 bases outside the gene matches. The CDR3 runs to 15 residues. This chain's CDR3 is CASRNRDRGTNEQYF. CDR3 DNA sequence: TGTGCCAGCAGAAACCGGGACAGGGGTACGAACGAGCAGTACTTC.

The chain employs TRBV7-2 and TRBJ1-4, with 9 bases identical to TRBD1. The CDR3 has 13 residues. V dropped 5 bases and J dropped 8; count of bases not matched to a gene: 3. Germline CDR1 reads SGHTA; CDR2 reads FQGNSA. The chain's CDR3 is CASSAGQGEKLFF. The CDR3 DNA sequence: TGTGCCAGCAGCGCCGGACAGGGGGAAAAACTGTTTTTT.

The chain couples TRBV5-1 to TRBJ1-1; 10 nucleotides match TRBD1. V lost 6 bases to trimming and J lost 0 bases; unmatched junction nucleotides: 2. This CDR3 is built from 14 residues. In germline, CDR1 is SGHRS, CDR2 YFSETQ. The CDR3 DNA is TGCGCCAGCAAGGGACAGGGGATGAACACTGAAGCTTTCTTT. Translated, it gives CASKGQGMNTEAFF.

V and J are TRBV7-9 and TRBJ2-3, with D hard to call. V lost 4 bases, J lost 1 base, and 9 bases lay in between. This CDR3 is built from 14 residues. The germline gives CDR1 SEHNR, CDR2 FQNEAQ (reference sequence). For the CDR3, the DNA is TGTGCCAGCAGCTCGTCTCGGGGCACAGATACGCAGTATTTT. Translated, it gives CASSSSRGTDTQYF. The full variable domain, in which reference TRBV7-9 and TRBJ2-3 provide the parts outside the CDR3, is DTGVSQNPRHKITKRGQNVTFRCDPISEHNRLYWYRQTLGQGPEFLTYFQNEAQLEKSRLLSDRFSAERPKGSFSTLEIQRTEQGDSAMYLCASSSSRGTDTQYFGPGTRLTVL.